This T cell receptor (beta chain) was recovered during a study of response to subunit inactivated influenza vaccine (dated 2018 in TCRdb). With respect to the entire study: Deep quantitative T cell receptor repertoire profiling was used in the study to track responses to a trivalent subunit inactivated influenza vaccine.

Library method: RT-PCR. Sequencer: Illumina HiSeq 2500. TCRdb trimmed the raw reads at Q25, called clones with MiXCR and kept productive beta chains. Identical CDR3 protein sequences are pooled into one entry, listed with their most common genes and DNA. For this sample there are roughly 760,000 distinct CDR3 sequences; 21% appear just once. Roughly 10% of the sample is in the top ten clones. This clonotype has just a few counts. Its antigen has not been determined. No much larger clone exists at a distance of one base, and base qualities are not known. The cysteine opens and the phenylalanine closes a CDR3 of 11 amino acids. Left in the record is the CDR3 DNA by itself, 33 bases read in frame from the first base. V is shortened by 1 base, J by 8 bases, and the region joining them spans 3 bases. Reading the germline V gene (reference sequence) gives CDR1 LGHDT and CDR2 YNNKEL. Overall study results and their limits: According to the authors, only a limited number of new T cells may be recruited by each seasonal influenza vaccination.

The chain is encoded by TRBV3-1 joined to TRBJ2-4; there is no confident call for the D gene. This clonotype originated in a man aged 45-65 years who received an inactivated influenza vaccine. Donor details come from another sample of the same person, matched by shared clones. Specimen: PBMCs from blood, collected 5 days after vaccination. CDR3 reads: CASSQADIQYF. The bases read TGTGCCAGCAGCCAAGCAGACATTCAGTACTTC. The full variable domain, completed from the reference TRBV3-1 and TRBJ2-4 proteins outside the CDR3, reads DTAVSQTPKYLVTQMGNDKSIKCEQNLGHDTMYWYKQDSKKFLKIMFSYNNKELIINETVPNRFSPKSPDKAHLNLHINSLELGDSAVYFCASSQADIQYFGAGTRLSVL.